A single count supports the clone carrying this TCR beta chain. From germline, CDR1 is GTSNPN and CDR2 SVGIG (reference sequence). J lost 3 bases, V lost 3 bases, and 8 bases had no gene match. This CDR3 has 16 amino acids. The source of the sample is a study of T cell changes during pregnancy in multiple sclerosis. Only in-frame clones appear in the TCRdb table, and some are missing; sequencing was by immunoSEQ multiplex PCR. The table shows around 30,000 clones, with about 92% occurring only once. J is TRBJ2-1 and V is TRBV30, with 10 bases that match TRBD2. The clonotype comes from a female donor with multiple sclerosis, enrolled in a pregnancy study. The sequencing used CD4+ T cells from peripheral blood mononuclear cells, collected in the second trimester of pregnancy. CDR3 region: CAWRIQREGHYNEQFF. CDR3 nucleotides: TGTGCCTGGAGAATTCAGCGGGAGGGCCACTACAATGAGCAGTTCTTC. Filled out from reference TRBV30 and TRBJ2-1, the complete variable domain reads SQTIHQWPATLVQPVGSPLSLECTVEGTSNPNLYWYRQAAGRGLQLLFYSVGIGQISSEVPQNLSASRPQDRQFILSSKKLLLSDSGFYLCAWRIQREGHYNEQFFGPGTRLTVL.